What follows describes a single T cell receptor beta chain. Its cognate antigen is unknown. This record comes from a study of T cell repertoires in cytomegalovirus infection. TCRdb reanalysed the reads using MiXCR and keeps one entry per CDR3 protein. Among about a million distinct CDR3 sequences listed, 30% to 40% were seen once. The CDR3 totals 15 residues. Germline V gene sequence: CDR1 MGHRA, CDR2 YSYEKL. Trimming cost V 6 bases and J 3 bases; bases outside gene matches: 4. Study-wide results and limits: Individuals carrying CMV plus the relevant HLA were identified by cumulative frequency of public TCR beta families.

The source material was cultured CD8+ T cells from PBMCs, sampled from culture after CMV antigen stimulation. V usage is TRBV4-1 and J usage is TRBJ2-1, with 11 bases that match TRBD1. The TCR originated in a human donor in good health (CMV status not recorded). Some clones in this sample may be carry-over from other donors' samples. For the CDR3, the DNA is TGCGCCAGCAGGTCCGGGACAGGGGGCTACAATGAGCAGTTCTTC. Translating gives CASRSGTGGYNEQFF.